Listed below are T cell receptor beta chains from one sample, sequenced in a study of T-cell reconstitution after alpha-beta-depleted transplantation in children. One entry per CDR3 protein, called by TCRdb with MiXCR from the PCR reads. The sample consists of over 300,000 distinct CDR3 sequences, about 9.4% of them appearing once. The sample was PBMCs from the stem cell graft donor, taken from the stem cell graft. Receptors originate from a human donor who donated a stem cell graft to a child with acute lymphoblastic leukemia. Each CDR3 is given with its conserved first and last residue. Fields, in order: D gene, J gene, V gene, clone size, CDR3 DNA, CDR3 protein. D genes are given only for firm matches. The listing skips clone size in some rows; elsewhere it reads once, few, many or a size class.

D gene: -
J gene: TRBJ1-1
V gene: TRBV29-1
clone size: -
CDR3 DNA: TGCAGCGTTGATACCCGGGGAACCCGGTCCACTGAAGCTTTCTTT
CDR3 protein: CSVDTRGTRSTEAFF

D gene: TRBD2
J gene: TRBJ2-3
V gene: TRBV20-1
clone size: many
CDR3 DNA: TGCAGTTCCGACAGGAGCGGGAGTGGGGAAGATACGCAGTATTTT
CDR3 protein: CSSDRSGSGEDTQYF

D gene: -
J gene: TRBJ1-4
V gene: TRBV7-6
clone size: many
CDR3 DNA: TGTGCCAGCAGCCCCGGTTACGGGGAGTCTGAAAAACTGTTTTTT
CDR3 protein: CASSPGYGESEKLFF

D gene: -
J gene: TRBJ2-1
V gene: TRBV13
clone size: few
CDR3 DNA: TGTGCCAGCAGCGCCATGCTCCGGGACTCACAGTTCTTC
CDR3 protein: CASSAMLRDSQFF

D gene: -
J gene: TRBJ1-1
V gene: TRBV19
clone size: -
CDR3 DNA: TGTGCCAGTAATCAGGGAGGCACTGAAGCTTTCTTT
CDR3 protein: CASNQGGTEAFF

D gene: -
J gene: TRBJ2-7
V gene: TRBV20-1
clone size: -
CDR3 DNA: TGCAGTGCTAGAGTTGCGGGACACCGCTCCTACGAGCAGTACTTC
CDR3 protein: CSARVAGHRSYEQYF

D gene: TRBD2
J gene: TRBJ2-1
V gene: TRBV3-1
clone size: -
CDR3 DNA: TGTGCCTCCACCCAAGATTTAGCTAGCGGAAATGAGCAGTTCTTC
CDR3 protein: CASTQDLASGNEQFF

D gene: TRBD2
J gene: TRBJ2-3
V gene: TRBV15
clone size: few
CDR3 DNA: TGTGCCACCAGCAAAAGGGGTGGGACTAGCCCTTTGTATTTT
CDR3 protein: CATSKRGGTSPLYF

D gene: TRBD1
J gene: TRBJ1-5
V gene: TRBV7-9
clone size: few
CDR3 DNA: TGTGCCAGCAGCGCAGACAGGGAAGTAGGGCCCCAGCATTTT
CDR3 protein: CASSADREVGPQHF

D gene: -
J gene: TRBJ1-1
V gene: TRBV20-1
clone size: -
CDR3 DNA: TGCAGTGCTAGGAGACCGTTGAACACTGAAGCTTTCTTT
CDR3 protein: CSARRPLNTEAFF

D gene: TRBD1
J gene: TRBJ1-3
V gene: TRBV5-1
clone size: few
CDR3 DNA: TGCGCCAGCAGCTATGGACAGGGGAGCTCTGGAAACACCATATATTTT
CDR3 protein: CASSYGQGSSGNTIYF

D gene: TRBD1
J gene: TRBJ1-2
V gene: TRBV6-2/TRBV6-3
clone size: once
CDR3 DNA: TGTGCCAGCAGAAGTATCCCACAGGGGACTAACTATGGCTACACCTTC
CDR3 protein: CASRSIPQGTNYGYTF

D gene: -
J gene: TRBJ2-1
V gene: TRBV27
clone size: few
CDR3 DNA: TGTGCCAGCAGTTTAGGAGCGGCGAGCTCCTACAATGAGCAGTTCTTC
CDR3 protein: CASSLGAASSYNEQFF

D gene: -
J gene: TRBJ1-1
V gene: TRBV30
clone size: -
CDR3 DNA: TGTGCCTGGAACAGGGTGGTCACTGAAGCTTTCTTT
CDR3 protein: CAWNRVVTEAFF

D gene: TRBD1
J gene: TRBJ1-2
V gene: TRBV2
clone size: few
CDR3 DNA: TGTGCCAGCAGTGATGGTACAGGGGTACGCTATGGCTACACCTTC
CDR3 protein: CASSDGTGVRYGYTF

D gene: -
J gene: TRBJ2-5
V gene: TRBV12-3/TRBV12-4
clone size: -
CDR3 DNA: TGTGCCAGCAGTATGTTGACTAGTACCAACCGGGAGACCCAGTACTTC
CDR3 protein: CASSMLTSTNRETQYF

D gene: -
J gene: TRBJ2-7
V gene: TRBV12-3/TRBV12-4
clone size: many
CDR3 DNA: TGTGCCAGCAGTGTAACAGGTTCCTACGAGCAGTACTTC
CDR3 protein: CASSVTGSYEQYF

D gene: TRBD1
J gene: TRBJ1-1
V gene: TRBV5-1
clone size: -
CDR3 DNA: TGCGCCAGCAGCCGGGACAGTGGCAACACTGAAGCTTTCTTT
CDR3 protein: CASSRDSGNTEAFF

D gene: TRBD2
J gene: TRBJ2-7
V gene: TRBV15
clone size: few
CDR3 DNA: TGTGCCACCAGCTTACCGACTAGCGGGAGAGTGTACGAGCAGTACTTC
CDR3 protein: CATSLPTSGRVYEQYF

D gene: -
J gene: TRBJ2-5
V gene: TRBV4-3
clone size: -
CDR3 DNA: TGCGCCAGCAGCCAAGTAGGGTCCCAAGAGACCCAGTACTTC
CDR3 protein: CASSQVGSQETQYF

D gene: -
J gene: TRBJ2-3
V gene: TRBV11-2
clone size: few
CDR3 DNA: TGTGCCAGCAGCTCGGGCTACTCCTCAGATACGCAGTATTTT
CDR3 protein: CASSSGYSSDTQYF

D gene: -
J gene: TRBJ2-6
V gene: TRBV9
clone size: -
CDR3 DNA: TGTGCCAGCAGCGTAAGAGGCTCTGGGGCCAACGTCCTGACTTTC
CDR3 protein: CASSVRGSGANVLTF

D gene: TRBD1
J gene: TRBJ1-2
V gene: TRBV7-8
clone size: many
CDR3 DNA: TGTGCCAGCAGACCGGACAGGGGGCTGAGTAACTATGGCTACACCTTC
CDR3 protein: CASRPDRGLSNYGYTF

D gene: TRBD1
J gene: TRBJ2-5
V gene: TRBV28
clone size: -
CDR3 DNA: TGTGCCAGCACCAACGACAGGGCTCATCGGTCCTTC
CDR3 protein: CASTNDRAHRSF

D gene: TRBD1
J gene: TRBJ2-7
V gene: TRBV12-3/TRBV12-4
clone size: -
CDR3 DNA: TGTGCCAGCAGTGCCAACAGGGGCCAAATATGCGAGCAGTACTTC
CDR3 protein: CASSANRGQICEQYF

D gene: -
J gene: TRBJ1-1
V gene: TRBV25-1
clone size: few
CDR3 DNA: TGTGCCAGCAGCGACACAGGGTCGATCGACACTGAAGCTTTCTTT
CDR3 protein: CASSDTGSIDTEAFF

D gene: TRBD1
J gene: TRBJ2-5
V gene: TRBV6-6
clone size: few
CDR3 DNA: TGTGCCAGCAACCGCAGGGGGCCTGAGACCCAGTACTTC
CDR3 protein: CASNRRGPETQYF

D gene: -
J gene: TRBJ1-5
V gene: TRBV12-3/TRBV12-4
clone size: -
CDR3 DNA: TGTGCCAGCGGTGCGGGACCCAATCAGCCCCAGCATTTT
CDR3 protein: CASGAGPNQPQHF

D gene: -
J gene: TRBJ1-5
V gene: TRBV7-9
clone size: many
CDR3 DNA: TGTGCCAGCAGCTTAGCTGGACGGTACAATCAGCCCCAGCATTTT
CDR3 protein: CASSLAGRYNQPQHF

D gene: -
J gene: TRBJ2-1
V gene: TRBV6-1
clone size: many
CDR3 DNA: TGTGCCAGCAGTCTCTACGAGACAACCAATGAGCAGTTCTTC
CDR3 protein: CASSLYETTNEQFF

D gene: -
J gene: TRBJ1-1
V gene: TRBV4-1
clone size: -
CDR3 DNA: TGCGCCAGCCGCCTACTCAATGACAGGCACACTGAAGCTTTCTTT
CDR3 protein: CASRLLNDRHTEAFF

D gene: -
J gene: TRBJ1-4
V gene: TRBV6-5
clone size: few
CDR3 DNA: TGTGCCAGCAGTTACGGGGGGGACGGAGGCGGTGAAAAACTGTTTTTT
CDR3 protein: CASSYGGDGGGEKLFF

D gene: TRBD2
J gene: TRBJ2-7
V gene: TRBV7-2
clone size: once
CDR3 DNA: TGTGCCAGCAGCTCAGCGGGATTAGCCTACGAGCAGTACTTC
CDR3 protein: CASSSAGLAYEQYF

D gene: -
J gene: TRBJ2-2
V gene: TRBV7-2
clone size: few
CDR3 DNA: TGTGCCAGCAGCCCCTATGCGTCCTCCGGGGAGCTGTTTTTT
CDR3 protein: CASSPYASSGELFF

D gene: -
J gene: TRBJ2-7
V gene: TRBV20-1
clone size: few
CDR3 DNA: TGCAGTGCTAGGGAGTCTAGCTCGCGTTTCGGGTCCTTGTGGGTCTACGAGCAGTACTTC
CDR3 protein: CSARESSSRFGSLWVYEQYF

D gene: -
J gene: TRBJ2-2
V gene: TRBV11-3
clone size: -
CDR3 DNA: TGTGCCAGCAGCTTAGATCCGCAGAGTGCGTCGACCGGGGAGCTGTTTTTT
CDR3 protein: CASSLDPQSASTGELFF

D gene: TRBD1
J gene: TRBJ2-1
V gene: TRBV6-2/TRBV6-3
clone size: few
CDR3 DNA: TGTGCCAGCAGTTACCACCGGGACAGGGGCCACAATGAGCAGTTCTTC
CDR3 protein: CASSYHRDRGHNEQFF

D gene: -
J gene: TRBJ1-2
V gene: TRBV6-5
clone size: few
CDR3 DNA: TGTGCCAGCAGTTACTTCGCAGGCCGGGGAGGAACCTATGGCTACACCTTC
CDR3 protein: CASSYFAGRGGTYGYTF

D gene: TRBD1
J gene: TRBJ2-5
V gene: TRBV20-1
clone size: -
CDR3 DNA: TGCAGTGTCCCCGGGACAGGGGCCCTGGTTGGAGAGACCCAGTACTTC
CDR3 protein: CSVPGTGALVGETQYF

D gene: -
J gene: TRBJ2-6
V gene: TRBV5-1
clone size: few
CDR3 DNA: TGCGCCAGCAGCTTGGGGGCGGCTAACTCTGGGGCCAACGTCCTGACTTTC
CDR3 protein: CASSLGAANSGANVLTF

D gene: -
J gene: TRBJ1-3
V gene: TRBV5-1
clone size: -
CDR3 DNA: TGCGCCAGCAGCTTGGACCCTGGCTATAACACCATATATTTT
CDR3 protein: CASSLDPGYNTIYF

D gene: TRBD1
J gene: TRBJ2-3
V gene: TRBV6-1
clone size: few
CDR3 DNA: TGTGCCAGCAGTCCGTTTATGACAGGGTTGGCAGATACGCAGTATTTT
CDR3 protein: CASSPFMTGLADTQYF

D gene: -
J gene: TRBJ1-1
V gene: TRBV4-3
clone size: few
CDR3 DNA: TGCGCCAGCAGCCAAGCCAGGGGTGGAACTGAAGCTTTCTTT
CDR3 protein: CASSQARGGTEAFF

D gene: -
J gene: TRBJ2-7
V gene: TRBV12-3/TRBV12-4
clone size: few
CDR3 DNA: TGTGCCAGCAGTTTTGGAAGGGGGAGCTACGAGCAGTACTTC
CDR3 protein: CASSFGRGSYEQYF

D gene: -
J gene: TRBJ2-3
V gene: TRBV5-1
clone size: few
CDR3 DNA: TGCGCCAGCAGCACGCTAGATCAGGGACCAGATACGCAGTATTTT
CDR3 protein: CASSTLDQGPDTQYF

D gene: -
J gene: TRBJ1-5
V gene: TRBV5-1
clone size: many
CDR3 DNA: TGCGCCAGCAGCTTAGCAGGGCGCAATCAGCCCCAGCATTTT
CDR3 protein: CASSLAGRNQPQHF

D gene: -
J gene: TRBJ1-6
V gene: TRBV7-8
clone size: few
CDR3 DNA: TGTGCCAGCAGCTTATTAGGCAGGGAACTCAATGGATCACCCCTCCACTTT
CDR3 protein: CASSLLGRELNGSPLHF

D gene: -
J gene: TRBJ2-7
V gene: TRBV5-1
clone size: few
CDR3 DNA: TGCGCCAGCAGCTTGGCCACAGGGCTTCGCTACGAGCAGTACTTC
CDR3 protein: CASSLATGLRYEQYF

D gene: TRBD1
J gene: TRBJ2-1
V gene: TRBV27
clone size: many
CDR3 DNA: TGTGCCAGCAGTTTCAGGACAGGGGGGAGTGAGCAGTTCTTC
CDR3 protein: CASSFRTGGSEQFF

D gene: TRBD1
J gene: TRBJ2-1
V gene: TRBV28
clone size: few
CDR3 DNA: TGTGCCAGCAGTCCGACCGACAGGGGGGGATACAATGAGCAGTTCTTC
CDR3 protein: CASSPTDRGGYNEQFF

D gene: -
J gene: TRBJ2-1
V gene: TRBV12-3/TRBV12-4
clone size: -
CDR3 DNA: TGTGCCAGCACCCCGGAGGATGAGCAGTTCTTC
CDR3 protein: CASTPEDEQFF

D gene: TRBD1
J gene: TRBJ2-5
V gene: TRBV12-3/TRBV12-4
clone size: few
CDR3 DNA: TGTGCCAGCCACCGACAGGGGGACCAGGAGACCCAGTACTTC
CDR3 protein: CASHRQGDQETQYF

D gene: TRBD2
J gene: TRBJ2-2
V gene: TRBV7-2
clone size: few
CDR3 DNA: TGTGCCAGCAGCTCCCCATTAGCGGGAGACACCGGGGAGCTGTTTTTT
CDR3 protein: CASSSPLAGDTGELFF